These 10 T cell receptor beta chains were all obtained from the same sample, sequenced in a study of blood T cells in healthy people across ages. Combining a sample-barcoded 5' primer with a J-beta primer mix, a second PCR ran for roughly 7 to 12 cycles. TCRdb re-derived calls from the 5' RACE reads in MiXCR, one entry per CDR3 protein. Among about 1.5 million distinct CDR3 sequences listed, 40% to 45% were seen once. The sequenced sample consisted of blood. These receptors originate from a young woman in good health.

In this sample, this clonotype turned up a few times. The V gene is TRBV9, the J gene TRBJ2-7; D may be TRBD1 or TRBD2 (6 bases each). V was clipped by 3 bases and J by 6 bases, with 13 bases between them. Germline assignment: CDR1 SGDLS and CDR2 YYNGEE. There are 13 residues in the CDR3. The chain's CDR3 is CASSAGASAEQYF. Written as DNA, the CDR3 is TGTGCCAGCAGCGCAGGGGCTAGCGCCGAGCAGTACTTC.

The DNA of the CDR3 is TGCAGTGCTAGAGGGCTAGCGGGAGGACAGTACTTC. Protein product: CSARGLAGGQYF. The V gene is TRBV20-1, the J gene TRBJ2-4, with 11 bases aligning to TRBD2. Germline values: CDR1 DFQATT, CDR2 SNEGSKA (reference sequence). This CDR3 spans 12 amino acids. V trimming: 1 base; J trimming: 13 bases; junction bases outside the gene matches: 3.

This rearrangement joins TRBV4-2 to TRBJ1-1; TRBD1 aligns across 8 bases. The V segment lost 5 bases and the J segment 3 bases; nucleotides outside the gene matches: 5. The CDR3 is made up of 14 amino acids. Germline values: CDR1 LGHNA, CDR2 YNFKEQ. The CDR3 reads CASSTMDRDTEAFF. DNA of the CDR3: TGTGCCAGCAGCACTATGGACAGGGACACTGAAGCTTTCTTT.

V is TRBV12-3 or TRBV12-4 and J is TRBJ2-4; D call uncertain. The closer fit of TRBJ2-5 to the DNA end suggests the J call may be wrong. The CDR3 extends over 13 amino acids. The CDR3 DNA follows: TGTGCCAGCAGGCTAAGTAGCAGTGAGACCCAGTACTTC. Residues: CASRLSSSETQYF.

This clonotype was seen only a few times. The chain couples TRBV6-1 to TRBJ1-4; D is ambiguous. Germline V lookup: CDR1 MNHNS, CDR2 SASEGT. The CDR3 spans 15 residues. With 5 bases removed from V and 0 bases from J, the gap between germline ends came to 10 bases. CDR3 sequence (DNA): TGTGCCAGCAGTCGCAAAGATGCAACTAATGAAAAACTGTTTTTT. Translation: CASSRKDATNEKLFF.

J is TRBJ1-5 and V is TRBV20-1; D is undetermined. CDR1 and CDR2 (germline): DFQATT, SNEGSKA (reference sequence). The CDR3 runs to 15 residues. Trimming removed 2 bases from V and 0 bases from J, with 11 bases in between. Here the CDR3 DNA reads TGCAGTGCTAGACCAGGAGAATATAGCAATCAGCCCCAGCATTTT. It yields the protein CSARPGEYSNQPQHF.

The chain joins TRBV20-1 to TRBJ2-3; D is uncertain. Per germline, CDR1 DFQATT and CDR2 SNEGSKA (reference sequence). The V end lost 2 bases, the J end lost 14 bases, and 8 bases lay between the germline ends. CDR3 length: 9 amino acids. CDR3 bases: TGCAGTGCTAGATCCCCCCGGTATTTT. Residues: CSARSPRYF.

This clonotype turned up a few times. The chain carries TRBV4-1 and TRBJ1-2, with D hard to call. V lost 4 bases, J lost 4 bases, and 16 bases lay in between. In germline, CDR1 is MGHRA, CDR2 YSYEKL. CDR3 length equals 15 residues. CDR3 protein: CASSRSRAEIYGYTF. Written as DNA, the CDR3 is TGCGCCAGCAGCCGCAGCCGCGCGGAGATCTATGGCTACACCTTC.

This rearrangement joins TRBV10-3 to TRBJ2-3, with a tentative D call TRBD1 (6 bases). Germline V lookup: CDR1 ENHRY, CDR2 SYGVKD. V lost 6 bases to trimming and J lost 0 bases, with 13 bases between them. There are 15 residues in the CDR3. The CDR3 loop reads CAIRDRDKSTDTQYF. Written as DNA, the CDR3 is TGTGCCATCAGAGACCGGGACAAAAGCACAGATACGCAGTATTTT.

This chain links TRBV28 with TRBJ2-7; possibly TRBD1 or TRBD2 for D (5 bases each). Germline CDR1 MDHEN, CDR2 SYDVKM. The CDR3 length is 14 residues. The V end lost 5 bases, the J end lost 3 bases, and 14 bases lay between the germline ends. The CDR3 nucleotides read TGTGCCAGCAGTATGGGACGACGGAGCTACGAGCAGTACTTC. Its translation: CASSMGRRSYEQYF.